This T cell receptor beta chain came from a study of shared clonotypes between healthy human individuals (dated by TCRdb to 2020 to 2021). The study in broad terms: Three men and two women, aged 18 to 49 years, made up the cohort. To increase sequencing depth and limit assay-specific biases, different laboratories used diverse techniques to prepare libraries and sequence TCR repertoires. To estimate repertoire size and how much clonotype sharing occurs between individuals, the study deeply sequenced the blood TCR repertoires of 5 or 6 healthy adults. Each donor's leukapheresis produced roughly between roughly 0.94 and 9.5 billion PBMCs. For each donor, three plates each were used for CD4 naive and CD4 memory, two plates were used for CD8 naive, and one plate was used for CD8 memory.

Healthy HIV-negative adults with no recently reported acute infections or vaccinations were included as donors. Every donor was a Caucasian adult residing in Nashville, Tennessee, USA. CD8 memory samples were composed of magnetically selected CD45RO+ cells combined with CCR7-negative CD45RA+ effector memory (TemRA) cells. After blood collection by leukapheresis, PBMCs were isolated using Ficoll-Histopaque density gradient centrifugation and then cryopreserved in the vapor phase of liquid nitrogen. Analytical flow cytometry was used to check the purity and quantity of every magnetically sorted T cell population. Each sorted fraction had its genomic DNA isolated and then quantified by UV absorbance on a Nanodrop 2000c. Using the deep immunoSEQ assay, multiplex PCR amplified TCR CDR3 regions from genomic DNA. Extracted genomic DNA from each cell subset was distributed evenly across all wells of several immunoSEQ 96-well plates, and each plate was treated as a replicate. Each replicate PCR for sorted subsets received about 200 ng genomic DNA, equal to tens of thousands of T cell genomes. The purified libraries were quantified using a Qubit 3.0 fluorometer, sized with a Bioanalyzer 2100, and then quantified again using the KAPA Library Quantification kit. Every immunoSEQ 96-well plate was sequenced on a dedicated single-read 150-cycle Illumina NextSeq 550 flow cell. On the study's bioinformatics: Because the immunoSEQ output held only junctional sequences and lacked quality scores, the filtering could not match the filtering applied to full-length reads. Sequences were annotated with PyIR, a Python wrapper for IgBLAST v1.9, and V/J genes and CDR3 were assigned using IMGT germline references. Reads were removed for weak V/J assignments (E-value above 1e-6), missing CDR3, stop codons, out-of-frame junctions, or ambiguous translated residues. V3J clonotypes were defined as sequences sharing an identical inferred V gene, J gene, and CDR3 amino acid sequence. The percentage overlap between two repertoires was calculated by dividing the number of shared unique clonotypes by the size of the smaller repertoire. Richness of each repertoire was evaluated using RTK rarefaction, the Chao1 estimator, and Recon v2.1 estimates of unobserved clonotypes. OLGA was used to compute generation probabilities for all TCRbeta clonotypes that the gDNA method yielded from a handful of donors. As stored in TCRdb, this immuneACCESS dataset retains in-frame rearrangements with V and J assigned. A fraction of the clones does not appear; measured against another copy, unresolved V genes explain less than half of the discrepancy, and the remainder lacks a known reason. For V, J and clone size, that table is used; D and trimming come from the DNA. This sample is represented by about 690,000 clones; about 90% of them were singletons. The ten largest account for 30% to 35% of the sample.

The paper's findings and limits, for the study overall: Based on pairwise subsampling, the degree of clonotype sharing among donors was expected to be affected by sequencing depth. Higher generation probabilities were observed for clonotypes shared by all four sorted-subset donors than for non-shared clonotypes. The small number of donors limited the genetic and exposure-history diversity represented. Naive subsets generally had larger estimated clonotype richness than memory subsets did. Rarefaction of sorted-subset datasets indicated incomplete sequencing despite the large sequencing depth. When a handful of donors were compared, the shared fraction of clonotypes was around 4.6% for naive CD4, around 3.5% for naive CD8, 2% to 2.5% for memory CD4, and 0.4% for memory CD8. Sampling was restricted to blood, and TCR repertoires in tissue are likely to differ from TCR repertoires in blood.

On this clone: Its antigen target is currently unknown. No qualities accompany the bases; no much larger clone lies one base away.

The sample consisted of memory CD8+ T cells from PBMCs. In light of the paper, this sample's cell subset or site label describes: CD45RO+ cells pooled with CCR7-negative TemRA cells. The TCR sequence derives from a man in his late teens or twenties in good health. Some clones in this sample may be carry-over from other donors' samples.

At the DNA level, the sequence is TGTGCCAGCAGCTCACCTAGTCAAAATAATGAAAAACTGTTTTTT. It is translated as CASSSPSQNNEKLFF. This chain is built from TRBV7-9 and TRBJ1-4; the D gene cannot be resolved reliably. In the germline V gene (reference sequence), CDR1 corresponds to SEHNR and CDR2 to FQNEAQ. V drops 4 bases and J drops 4 bases, leaving 13 bases in between. The CDR3 measures 15 amino acids from cysteine to phenylalanine. Only CDR3 DNA is held: 45 bases, read in frame from base 1.